The 17 T cell receptor beta chains below all came from one sample that was sequenced in a study of T cell responses to AZD1222 COVID-19 vaccine (dated by TCRdb to about 2021). The library was produced with the immunoSEQ multiplex PCR assay. Imported from immuneACCESS, the table was reduced by TCRdb to in-frame sequences with V and J called. These copies leave out some clones; in studies compared against another copy, an unresolved V gene accounts for under half, and the cause of the remainder is not known. Recorded for this sample are about 81,000 clones; less than 95% of them occurred a single time. Jointly, the top ten make up approximately 8% of the sample. Interpreted using the paper, the time point label stands for: about 28 days (+/-7) after the second vaccine dose. The material was peripheral blood, obtained 28 days after the second AZD1222 dose. Receptors were obtained from an adult who received the AZD1222 COVID-19 vaccine.

V and J are TRBV6-5 and TRBJ2-1; 9 bases fit TRBD1. Trimming removed 7 bases from V and 11 bases from J; junction bases left unmatched: 15. CDR3 length: 15 residues. CDR1 and CDR2 (germline): MNHEY, SVGAGI. The CDR3 DNA reads as TGTGCCAGCACCGAATTGGACAGGGGTCCCCCCCAGCAGTTCTTC. It codes for CASTELDRGPPQQFF.

The chain is built from TRBV5-4 and TRBJ1-6; D remains ambiguous. Germline lookup yields CDR1 SGHNT and CDR2 YYREEE (reference sequence). V lost 3 bases and J 7 bases, leaving 11 bases between the germline ends. The CDR3 consists of 14 residues. CDR3 sequence reads: CASSSTLANSPLHF. Written as DNA, the CDR3 is TGTGCCAGCAGCTCAACACTGGCGAATTCACCCCTCCACTTT.

The chain combines TRBV10-2 with TRBJ2-1; D remains unclear. Per germline, CDR1 WSHSY and CDR2 SAAADI. The V end was cut by 8 bases, the J end by 7 bases, with 9 bases between. CDR3 size: 11 residues. CDR3 amino acids: CASSVPNEQFF. The CDR3 DNA is TGCGCCAGCTCTGTACCGAATGAGCAGTTCTTC.

CDR3 DNA: TGCGCCAGCAGTGCCACGGAGCAGCCCCAGCATTTT. Protein product: CASSATEQPQHF. This rearrangement joins TRBV10-2 to TRBJ1-5, with unresolved D. Trimming left V 4 bases short and J 7 bases short, with 8 bases between. Germline lookup yields CDR1 WSHSY and CDR2 SAAADI. The CDR3 loop spans 12 amino acids.

The chain carries TRBV18 and TRBJ1-5, with D uncertain. V was clipped by 4 bases and J by 2 bases, with 15 bases between them. The CDR3 runs to 16 residues. In germline, CDR1 is KGHSH, CDR2 LQKENI. CDR3 residues: CASSRQSLGGNQPQHF. Written as DNA, the CDR3 is TGTGCCAGCTCACGGCAGAGCCTTGGAGGCAATCAGCCCCAGCATTTT.

The J gene is TRBJ2-1, the V gene TRBV5-1; D might be TRBD1 (5 bases). The CDR3 has 18 residues. CDR1 SGHRS and CDR2 YFSETQ come from the germline V gene. The germline V and J ends were trimmed by 0 bases and 7 bases, with 23 bases remaining between them. Here the CDR3 DNA reads TGCGCCAGCAGCTTGGCCGGTGGGGCCGCTCCGTTGGGAAATGAGCAGTTCTTC. Translating it yields CASSLAGGAAPLGNEQFF.

This rearrangement joins TRBV12-3 or TRBV12-4 to TRBJ2-1; no clear D gene. The CDR3 consists of 13 residues. The V gene lost 5 bases and the J gene lost 2 bases, with 7 bases spanning the gap. The CDR3, as DNA: TGTGCCAGCAGTCCCCAGGCCTACAATGAGCAGTTCTTC. This gives the protein CASSPQAYNEQFF.

The rearrangement joins TRBV3-1 (or the pseudogene TRBV3-2) to TRBJ2-7; weak D call: TRBD1 (5 bases). The germline V gene encodes CDR1 LGHDT and CDR2 YNNKEL (reference sequence). Trimming stripped 2 bases from V and 4 bases from J, with 12 bases between. This CDR3 comprises 14 residues. CDR3 coding DNA: TGTGCCAGCAGCCAACTGGGGCACTTTTACGAGCAGTACTTC. This gives the protein CASSQLGHFYEQYF.

V gene TRBV6-5 combines with J gene TRBJ2-1; 7 bases map to TRBD2. This CDR3 is 13 amino acids long. Germline lookup yields CDR1 MNHEY and CDR2 SVGAGI. The V gene end was trimmed by 5 bases and the J gene end by 10 bases; junction bases not matched to a gene: 8. CDR3 DNA sequence: TGTGCCAGCAGTCCCACACTAGCGCGGGAGCAGTTCTTC. Its translation is CASSPTLAREQFF.

The chain combines TRBV10-3 with TRBJ1-3; TRBD1 matches at 8 bases. The CDR3 is 16 amino acids. V gave up 6 bases and J gave up 0 bases; unmatched junction bases: 7. Germline-derived CDR1 and CDR2 are ENHRY and SYGVKD. The CDR3 nucleotides read TGTGCCATCAGGCTAGACAGGGGCAGCTCTGGAAACACCATATATTTT. Encoded protein: CAIRLDRGSSGNTIYF.

The V gene is TRBV6-5, the J gene TRBJ1-5; tentative D call: TRBD1 (5 bases). CDR1 and CDR2 from the germline V gene are MNHEY and SVGAGI. Trimming removed 4 bases at V and 6 bases at J, with 10 bases between. The length of the CDR3 is 13 residues. Here the CDR3 reads CASSWSGSQPQHF. The CDR3 bases are TGTGCCAGCAGTTGGTCAGGGTCTCAGCCCCAGCATTTT.

The chain is built from TRBV4-2 and TRBJ2-1; the match to TRBD2 covers 9 bases. Germline V gene lookup returns CDR1 LGHNA and CDR2 YNFKEQ. This CDR3 spans 21 amino acids. The V and J ends lost 4 bases and 8 bases, in that order; junction bases with no gene match: 27. This CDR3 reads CASSPSLKGRSSGGRADEQFF. The CDR3 bases are TGTGCCAGCAGCCCCTCCCTCAAGGGGCGTAGTTCGGGCGGGAGGGCCGATGAGCAGTTCTTC.

The CDR3 region has the DNA TGTGCCAGCAGCGTAGCCCCTAGCGGGAGGGCCGGTAGCACAGATACGCAGTATTTT. Encoded protein: CASSVAPSGRAGSTDTQYF. The genes are TRBV9 and TRBJ2-3; 12 nucleotides agree with TRBD2. The V and J ends lost 0 bases and 0 bases, in that order; junction bases with no gene match: 8. The germline CDR1 and CDR2 sequences are SGDLS and YYNGEE. The CDR3 is 19 amino acids.

V gene TRBV3-1 (or the pseudogene TRBV3-2) combines with J gene TRBJ2-2, with TRBD1 matching over 8 bases. This CDR3 region has 15 residues. The V gene end was trimmed by 4 bases and the J gene end by 6 bases; junction bases not matched to a gene: 7. CDR1 is LGHDT, CDR2 YNNKEL, per germline (reference sequence). CDR3 nucleotide sequence: TGTGCCAGCAGCCTTGGGACAGGAAGCCCCGGGGAGCTGTTTTTT. This gives the protein CASSLGTGSPGELFF.

This clone was picked up a small number of times. J is TRBJ1-1 and V is TRBV19, with D possibly matching TRBD1 (6 bases). The CDR3 covers 14 residues. V lost 6 bases and J lost 8, with 19 bases in between. Germline CDR1 is LNHDA and CDR2 is SQIVND (reference sequence). CDR3 sequence reads: CASRTGLQGSEAFF. The DNA of the CDR3 is TGTGCCAGTAGAACAGGGCTCCAAGGGTCCGAAGCTTTCTTT.

V and J are TRBV29-1 and TRBJ2-7; 10 bases fit TRBD1. The CDR3 is made up of 15 amino acids. V gave up 0 bases and J gave up 2 bases; unmatched junction bases: 4. Germline lookup yields CDR1 SQVTM and CDR2 ANQGSEA. This CDR3 reads CSVEEPGQGTYEQYF. In DNA, the CDR3 is TGCAGCGTTGAAGAACCGGGACAGGGGACCTACGAGCAGTACTTC.

In this sample, this clone turned up once. The V call is TRBV10-1, the J call TRBJ2-7; no clear D gene. The germline V gene has CDR1 WNHNN and CDR2 SYGVQD (reference sequence). This CDR3 region has 13 residues. Trimming left V 4 bases short and J 0 bases short, with 7 bases between. The CDR3 region is CASSAASSYEQYF. The CDR3 DNA reads TGCGCCAGCAGTGCGGCCAGCTCCTACGAGCAGTACTTC.